Below, 24 T cell receptor beta chains from the same sample are listed, as sequenced in a study of T cells in Graves' hyperthyroidism and ophthalmopathy. The TCR beta CDR3 regions underwent amplification using RNA transcripts as the source. The HTBI primer set served for first-round RT-PCR of the TCR CDR3. TCRdb re-analysed the multiplex PCR reads in MiXCR, keeping a single row per CDR3 protein. The table lists about 640,000 distinct CDR3 sequences, roughly 20% of them singletons, with roughly 30% in the top ten. The sample comprised blood. The receptors were gathered from a young man with Graves' ophthalmopathy.

The CDR3 DNA reads TGTGCCAGCAGCTTGGAGCGTGAGCAGTTCTTC. It encodes CASSLEREQFF. The genes are TRBV7-9 and TRBJ2-1; unclear D gene. CDR1 and CDR2 from the germline V gene are SEHNR and FQNEAQ (reference sequence). With 3 bases removed from V and 9 bases from J, the gap between germline ends came to 6 bases. This CDR3 has 11 residues.

This clonotype was picked up a small number of times. This chain connects TRBV3-1 to TRBJ2-3; no clear D gene. CDR3 length equals 14 residues. The germline V and J ends were trimmed by 0 bases and 1 base, with 5 bases remaining between them. Germline-derived CDR1 and CDR2 are LGHDT and YNNKEL (reference sequence). The CDR3 coding sequence is TGTGCCAGCAGCCAAGATCCGGGCACAGATACGCAGTATTTT. It specifies CASSQDPGTDTQYF.

V gene TRBV28 combines with J gene TRBJ1-3; D uncertain. CDR3 length equals 14 residues. The germline V gene encodes CDR1 MDHEN and CDR2 SYDVKM. Trimming took off 3 bases at V and 0 bases at J, with 6 bases between the two ends. The chain's CDR3 is CASSFYLSGNTIYF. CDR3 bases: TGTGCCAGCAGTTTCTACCTCTCTGGAAACACCATATATTTT.

This clonotype was seen more than once but under ten times. The chain employs TRBV7-2 and TRBJ1-5, with 10 positions matching TRBD1. CDR1 is SGHTA and CDR2 is FQGNSA in the germline V gene. The trim removed 5 bases at V and 7 bases at J, leaving 14 bases unmatched. The CDR3 is 17 amino acids. The CDR3 DNA is TGTGCCAGCAGCCAGGACAGGGGGAAAGGAATTTTGCAGCCCCAGCATTTT. Protein product: CASSQDRGKGILQPQHF.

The chain combines TRBV9 with TRBJ1-1; 11 bases fit TRBD1. This CDR3 comprises 16 residues. Trimming took 4 bases from V and 1 from J; bases not matched to a gene: 6. Germline values: CDR1 SGDLS, CDR2 YYNGEE. The CDR3 coding sequence is TGTGCCAGCAGCCCAACCGGGACAGGGGGGAACACTGAAGCTTTCTTT. This codes for CASSPTGTGGNTEAFF. Filled out from reference TRBV9 and TRBJ1-1, the complete variable domain reads DSGVTQTPKHLITATGQRVTLRCSPRSGDLSVYWYQQSLDQGLQFLIQYYNGEERAKGNILERFSAQQFPDLHSELNLSSLELGDSALYFCASSPTGTGGNTEAFFGQGTRLTVV.

This clonotype has at least ten counts. V gene TRBV11-2 combines with J gene TRBJ2-7; D gene uncertain. In germline, CDR1 is SGHAT, CDR2 FQNNGV. This CDR3 contains 13 residues. V lost 3 bases to trimming and J lost 1 base, with 7 bases between them. The CDR3 region has the DNA TGTGCCAGCAGCTTGCAGCCTTCCTACGAGCAGTACTTC. Its protein is CASSLQPSYEQYF. The full variable domain, completed using reference TRBV11-2 and TRBJ2-7, is EAGVAQSPRYKIIEKRQSVAFWCNPISGHATLYWYQQILGQGPKLLIQFQNNGVVDDSQLPKDRFSAERLKGVDSTLKIQPAKLEDSAVYLCASSLQPSYEQYFGPGTRLTVT.

This clonotype was observed a handful of times. The chain joins TRBV3-1 to TRBJ2-1; the match to TRBD1 covers 9 bases. This CDR3 has 16 residues. Germline values: CDR1 LGHDT, CDR2 YNNKEL (reference sequence). Germline trimming cut 0 bases from V and 4 bases from J; bases unmatched to any gene: 4. The CDR3 DNA sequence: TGTGCCAGCAGCCAAGAGAACAGGGGGCGATACAATGAGCAGTTCTTC. This encodes CASSQENRGRYNEQFF.

In its sample, this clonotype was seen many times. The gene calls are TRBV6-5 and TRBJ2-7; 8 nucleotides agree with TRBD2. Per the germline V gene, CDR1 is MNHEY and CDR2 is SVGAGI. CDR3 length: 13 amino acids. V trimming: 7 bases; J trimming: 3 bases; junction bases outside the gene matches: 5. The CDR3 reads CASILAVNYEQYF. In nucleotides, the CDR3 is TGTGCCAGCATACTAGCGGTGAACTACGAGCAGTACTTC.

The chain employs TRBV4-1 and TRBJ2-7, with unresolved D. The V and J ends lost 1 base and 3 bases respectively, with 10 bases between them. The germline gives CDR1 MGHRA, CDR2 YSYEKL. The CDR3 is 14 amino acids. The CDR3 sequence: CASSQGLGVYEQYF. The CDR3 nucleotides read TGCGCCAGCAGCCAAGGCCTAGGCGTCTACGAGCAGTACTTC.

This clonotype was recorded a few times. V and J are TRBV5-1 and TRBJ2-5, with D perhaps TRBD1 or TRBD2 (5 bases each). This CDR3 has 18 residues. Germline values: CDR1 SGHRS, CDR2 YFSETQ. The V end was cut by 0 bases, the J end by 5 bases, with 23 bases between. The CDR3 region has the DNA TGCGCCAGCAGCTTGGTTTTTAGGGGACGGACTCGGCGGGAGACCCAGTACTTC. Amino acids: CASSLVFRGRTRRETQYF. Complete variable domain (other parts from reference TRBV5-1 and TRBJ2-5): KAGVTQTPRYLIKTRGQQVTLSCSPISGHRSVSWYQQTPGQGLQFLFEYFSETQRNKGNFPGRFSGRQFSNSRSEMNVSTLELGDSALYLCASSLVFRGRTRRETQYFGPGTRLLVL.

This clonotype has more than one count but fewer than ten. The rearrangement links TRBV19 to TRBJ2-7; 8 positions agree with TRBD1. The V gene's germline CDR1 is LNHDA and CDR2 SQIVND (reference sequence). CDR3 size: 14 residues. The V segment lost 5 bases and the J segment 2 bases; nucleotides outside the gene matches: 5. The CDR3: CASSWTGLTYEQYF. The CDR3, as DNA: TGTGCCAGTAGTTGGACAGGGCTAACCTACGAGCAGTACTTC.

This clonotype was detected many times. The junction shows a germline mismatch at one end, possibly a read error. This chain connects TRBV5-1 to TRBJ2-3, with 10 bases lining up with TRBD2. The V gene's germline CDR1 is SGHRS and CDR2 YFSETQ. The CDR3 runs to 16 residues. For the CDR3, the DNA is TGTGCCAGCAGCTTAGGTCTAGCGGGAGTGGCAGATACGCAGTATTTT. Translating it yields CASSLGLAGVADTQYF.

There are a few counts of this clonotype. The CDR3 loop is CASSLEGGEGIDEQFF. The DNA of the CDR3 is TGTGCCAGCAGCTTAGAAGGCGGGGAGGGGATCGATGAGCAGTTCTTC. The J gene is TRBJ2-1, the V gene TRBV7-9; 7 positions agree with TRBD2. The V gene's germline CDR1 is SEHNR and CDR2 FQNEAQ (reference sequence). V shed 1 base and J 8 bases; nucleotides not matched to a gene: 11. The CDR3 has 16 amino acids.

This clonotype occurred a few times. The rearrangement links TRBV6-1 to TRBJ2-4; no firm D call. Germline V gene sequence: CDR1 MNHNS, CDR2 SASEGT. The germline V and J ends were trimmed by 5 bases and 8 bases, with 19 bases remaining between them. This CDR3 region has 15 residues. CDR3 nucleotides: TGTGCCAGCAGTCCCCAGCTCTCCCATTACGACATTCAGTACTTC. This codes for CASSPQLSHYDIQYF.

This clonotype was observed a few times. V gene TRBV18 combines with J gene TRBJ2-3, with TRBD2 matching 7 bases. V dropped 3 bases and J dropped 2; count of bases not matched to a gene: 8. This CDR3 is built from 16 residues. Germline CDR1 and CDR2: KGHSH and LQKENI. DNA of the CDR3: TGTGCCAGCTCACCGACGCCGGGACTAACCACAGATACGCAGTATTTT. It encodes CASSPTPGLTTDTQYF.

Details on this clonotype: A junction end diverges from the germline sequence, so it may reflect a read error. The V call is TRBV5-1, the J call TRBJ1-1; no reliable D call. Germline lookup yields CDR1 SGHRS and CDR2 YFSETQ. The CDR3 contains 19 residues. The CDR3 DNA reads TGCGCCAGCAGCCCCAAGTATCGCCGTGCTGGGCACCCGAACACTGAAGCTTCCTTT. Translation: CASSPKYRRAGHPNTEASF.

The V gene is TRBV20-1, the J gene TRBJ2-3; D gene unclear. Germline loops: CDR1 DFQATT, CDR2 SNEGSKA (reference sequence). This CDR3 comprises 13 residues. V shed 0 bases and J shed 14 bases, with 18 bases lying between them. The CDR3 here is CSARDLYSEVTYF. CDR3 bases: TGCAGTGCTAGAGATCTTTATTCTGAGGTCACGTATTTT.

V is TRBV6-2 or TRBV6-3 and J is TRBJ2-7; D gene ambiguous. The CDR3 is 13 amino acids. V lost 0 bases and J lost 4, with 7 bases in between. The V gene's germline CDR1 is MNHEY and CDR2 SVGEGT. CDR3 coding DNA: TGTGCCAGCAGTTACTCGAGTGTGTACGAGCAGTACTTC. Its protein is CASSYSSVYEQYF.

This clonotype was found many times. This rearrangement joins TRBV28 to TRBJ2-7; no definite D call. The CDR3 is 12 amino acids. From germline, CDR1 is MDHEN and CDR2 SYDVKM. V was clipped by 1 base and J by 2 bases, with 3 bases between them. CDR3 DNA: TGTGCCAGCAGTTTATCGGCCTACGAGCAGTACTTC. It translates to CASSLSAYEQYF.

This clonotype showed up many times. The chain combines TRBV20-1 with TRBJ1-5, with no clear D. The V end lost 8 bases, the J end lost 6 bases, and 14 bases lay between the germline ends. CDR1 is DFQATT and CDR2 is SNEGSKA in the germline V gene (reference sequence). The CDR3 extends over 12 amino acids. CDR3 in DNA: TGCAGTACCTCCCGGGTTGGTCAGCCCCAGCATTTT. This encodes CSTSRVGQPQHF.

J is TRBJ2-1 and V is TRBV29-1; the D is unclear. The CDR3 covers 10 residues. The V end was cut by 4 bases, the J end by 8 bases, with 6 bases between. Germline V gives CDR1 SQVTM, CDR2 ANQGSEA. CDR3 amino acids: CSVALDEQFF. CDR3 bases: TGCAGCGTTGCCTTGGATGAGCAGTTCTTC.

This clonotype was found a few times. In DNA form, the CDR3 reads TGTGCCAGCAGCCAAGTTTTCACCGGGAACTCCTACGAGCAGTACTTC. Its protein product is CASSQVFTGNSYEQYF. J is TRBJ2-7 and V is TRBV4-2; D is perhaps TRBD2 (5 bases). The CDR3 extends over 16 amino acids. Per germline, CDR1 LGHNA and CDR2 YNFKEQ. The germline V and J ends were trimmed by 1 base and 0 bases, with 13 bases remaining between them.

This sequence joins TRBV5-1 and TRBJ2-5, with D unclear. V dropped 4 bases and J dropped 3 bases, with 16 bases sitting between them. Germline V gene lookup returns CDR1 SGHRS and CDR2 YFSETQ. This CDR3 is built from 15 residues. The CDR3 loop reads CASSPSLNRKETQYF. DNA of the CDR3: TGCGCCAGCAGCCCTAGTCTCAACAGAAAAGAGACCCAGTACTTC.

CDR3 sequence: CAWSVRNRVQGNTIYF. Here the CDR3 DNA reads TGTGCCTGGAGTGTGCGGAACAGGGTCCAAGGAAACACCATATATTTT. V is TRBV30 and J is TRBJ1-3; D possibly corresponds to TRBD1 (6 bases). This CDR3 is built from 16 residues. Looked up from germline, CDR1 is GTSNPN and CDR2 is SVGIG (reference sequence). V lost 0 bases, J lost 4 bases, and 16 bases lay in between.